The 11 T cell receptor beta chains presented below share a single source sample, sequenced in a study of radiation and T cells in renal cell carcinoma. This table comes from immunoSEQ multiplex PCR, and its TCRdb copy is limited to in-frame clones, with some not included. The data contain some 130,000 clones, 75% to 90% of them singletons. Described time point: blood 2 weeks post-SBRT. Treatment here: 15 Gy SBRT to primary tumor, nephrectomy 4 weeks later. The sequenced sample was blood, obtained from a patient whose treatment included radiotherapy and nephrectomy. These receptors all stem from a woman aged 55 to 70 with renal cell carcinoma.

This clone was seen only a few times. V usage is TRBV28 and J usage is TRBJ1-1, with D uncertain. Germline CDR1 is MDHEN and CDR2 is SYDVKM. This CDR3 comprises 13 residues. V dropped 8 bases and J dropped 3 bases, with 13 bases sitting between them. The CDR3 loop is CASGSGVHTEAFF. CDR3 coding DNA: TGTGCCAGCGGGTCCGGGGTACACACTGAAGCTTTCTTT.

The chain combines TRBV2 with TRBJ1-2; no definite D call. The CDR3 has 15 amino acids. With 5 bases removed from V and 2 bases from J, the gap between germline ends came to 15 bases. Germline V gene lookup returns CDR1 SNHLY and CDR2 FYNNEI. The CDR3 loop is CASSPFGGGNYGYTF. CDR3 DNA sequence: TGTGCCAGCAGTCCGTTTGGCGGAGGCAACTATGGCTACACCTTC.

This chain uses TRBV14 with TRBJ2-7, with D hard to call. V was trimmed by 0 bases and J by 9 bases, leaving 9 bases between them. Germline loops: CDR1 SGHDN, CDR2 FVKESK. The CDR3 runs 12 residues. The CDR3 protein is CASSQEGLLQYF. For the CDR3, the DNA is TGTGCCAGCAGCCAAGAAGGGTTATTGCAGTACTTC.

The V gene is TRBV2, the J gene TRBJ1-2; 10 nucleotides align to TRBD1. CDR1 is SNHLY and CDR2 is FYNNEI in the germline V gene. J gave up 8 bases and V 8 bases, and 8 bases lay outside the gene matches. The CDR3 is 13 residues long. This CDR3 is CASRDRGRDGYTF. CDR3 bases: TGTGCCAGCCGGGACAGGGGACGGGACGGCTACACCTTC.

The table lists this clone with a few counts. The rearrangement links TRBV7-9 to TRBJ2-1; 8 bases are shared with TRBD1. Germline V lookup: CDR1 SEHNR, CDR2 FQNEAQ (reference sequence). This CDR3 has 16 amino acids. With 5 bases clipped from V and 5 bases from J, the junction kept 11 bases outside the gene matches. The CDR3 region is CASSEPGAGGNNEQFF. CDR3 DNA: TGTGCCAGCAGCGAGCCAGGGGCAGGGGGCAACAATGAGCAGTTCTTC. The whole variable domain, remainder taken from reference TRBV7-9 and TRBJ2-1, is DTGVSQNPRHKITKRGQNVTFRCDPISEHNRLYWYRQTLGQGPEFLTYFQNEAQLEKSRLLSDRFSAERPKGSFSTLEIQRTEQGDSAMYLCASSEPGAGGNNEQFFGPGTRLTVL.

This clone was counted only a few times. The chain recombines TRBV4-2 with TRBJ1-6, with TRBD1 as a possible D gene (6 bases). The V end was cut by 6 bases, the J end by 7 bases, with 7 bases between. This CDR3 has 12 amino acids. Germline lookup yields CDR1 LGHNA and CDR2 YNFKEQ. The CDR3 here is CASSTGNSPLHF. The CDR3, as DNA: TGTGCCAGCAGTACAGGGAATTCACCCCTCCACTTT.

The chain carries TRBV28 and TRBJ1-1, with D unclear. CDR1 and CDR2 from the germline V gene are MDHEN and SYDVKM. This CDR3 comprises 12 residues. Trimming cost V 5 bases and J 12 bases, with 16 bases left between them. The CDR3 DNA follows: TGTGCCAGCAGTCCCCCTCGACCTCTGTCTTTCTTT. This gives the protein CASSPPRPLSFF.

V usage is TRBV5-1 and J usage is TRBJ1-6, with a tentative D call TRBD1 (5 bases). Trimming took off 8 bases at V and 3 bases at J, with 9 bases between the two ends. CDR1 SGHRS and CDR2 YFSETQ come from the germline V gene. The CDR3 loop spans 13 amino acids. CDR3 in DNA: TGCGCCAGTAAAGACAGCTATAATTCACCCCTCCACTTT. It is translated as CASKDSYNSPLHF.

V and J are TRBV15 and TRBJ2-1; D might be TRBD1 (5 bases). In germline, CDR1 is LNHNV, CDR2 YYDKDF (reference sequence). The CDR3 sequence is 15 residues long. Trimming cost V 8 bases and J 3 bases, with 17 bases left between them. Here the CDR3 reads CATSSRRGDYNEQFF. The CDR3, as DNA: TGTGCCACCTCCAGCAGAAGGGGCGACTACAATGAGCAGTTCTTC.

This CDR3 is CASSENRGLGEKLFF. The CDR3 DNA sequence: TGTGCCAGCAGTGAGAACAGGGGGCTAGGTGAAAAACTGTTTTTT. This chain uses TRBV2 with TRBJ1-4; 9 positions agree with TRBD1. The trim removed 3 bases at V and 7 bases at J, leaving 6 bases unmatched. Germline CDR1 and CDR2: SNHLY and FYNNEI. The CDR3 sequence is 15 residues long.

V and J are TRBV4-1 and TRBJ2-7; 7 bases are a match to TRBD1. V lost 4 bases and J lost 3; bases outside the gene matches: 9. The length of the CDR3 is 15 residues. The germline CDR1 and CDR2 sequences are MGHRA and YSYEKL. Written as DNA, the CDR3 is TGCGCCAGCAGCCTACAGGACAGGTTAAGCTACGAGCAGTACTTC. Translated: CASSLQDRLSYEQYF.